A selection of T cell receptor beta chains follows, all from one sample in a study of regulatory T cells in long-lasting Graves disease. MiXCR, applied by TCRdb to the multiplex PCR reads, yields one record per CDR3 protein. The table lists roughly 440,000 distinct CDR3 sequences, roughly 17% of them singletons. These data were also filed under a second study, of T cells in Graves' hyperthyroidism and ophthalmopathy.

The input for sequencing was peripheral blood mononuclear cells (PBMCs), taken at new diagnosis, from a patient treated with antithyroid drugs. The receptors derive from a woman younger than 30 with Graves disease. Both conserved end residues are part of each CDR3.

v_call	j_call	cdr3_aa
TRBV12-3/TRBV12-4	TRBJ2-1	CASIGTGWNNEQFF
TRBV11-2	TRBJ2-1	CASSQELAGGWDEQFF
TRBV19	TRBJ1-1	CASSSGVSNTEAFF
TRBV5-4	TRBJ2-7	CASSFTGLAGGQYF
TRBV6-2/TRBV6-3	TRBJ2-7	CASSYSWPIPWGEQYF
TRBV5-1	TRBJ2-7	CASSLSGLAGASSEQYF
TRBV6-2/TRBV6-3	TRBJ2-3	CASRKMGTDTQYF
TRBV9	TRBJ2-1	CASSVERSTNSYNEQFF
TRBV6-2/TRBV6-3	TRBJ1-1	CASYGGVEAFF
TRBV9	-	CASSVGLLAGGGETQYF
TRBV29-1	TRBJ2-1	CSVEVASLSANEQFF
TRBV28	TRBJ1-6	CASSPRGGGNSPLHF
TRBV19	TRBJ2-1	CASTLGSSYNEQFF
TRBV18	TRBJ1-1	CASSAPTGQNAEAFF